Listed below are T cell receptor beta chains from one sample, sequenced in a study of beta chain features in type 1 diabetes. Assay: immunoSEQ multiplex PCR; the TCRdb copy retains only in-frame clones and omits some. The table includes around 430,000 clones, over 25% detected once. The sequenced sample consisted of naive CD4+ T cells from blood. All receptors come from a man aged 18-30 years in good health. CDR3s leave out the opening cysteine and the closing phenylalanine or tryptophan. The order of the fields is clone size, J gene, V gene, CDR3 protein. Expanded clones are given a class, and other clones once, few, many or no size at all.

abundance: .
j_gene: TRBJ2-3
v_gene: TRBV7-3
CDR3aa: ASSLTSGRDTQY

abundance: .
j_gene: TRBJ1-2
v_gene: TRBV28
CDR3aa: ASTIWRQGYGYT

abundance: .
j_gene: TRBJ2-1
v_gene: TRBV7-2
CDR3aa: ASSQGLAYNEQF

abundance: few
j_gene: TRBJ2-5
v_gene: TRBV4-1
CDR3aa: ASSQDTSGGRLY

abundance: .
j_gene: TRBJ2-3
v_gene: TRBV7-3
CDR3aa: ASSLSPDTQY

abundance: .
j_gene: TRBJ2-3
v_gene: TRBV14
CDR3aa: ASSPYGQGPDTQY

abundance: .
j_gene: TRBJ2-1
v_gene: TRBV29-1
CDR3aa: SALRGVIYNEQF

abundance: few
j_gene: TRBJ1-2
v_gene: TRBV6-1
CDR3aa: ASDANYGYT

abundance: .
j_gene: TRBJ1-1
v_gene: TRBV23-1
CDR3aa: ASRSPMNTEAF

abundance: few
j_gene: TRBJ2-7
v_gene: TRBV20-1
CDR3aa: SGTSGTEQY

abundance: few
j_gene: TRBJ2-3
v_gene: TRBV30
CDR3aa: AWSARRGSTDTQY

abundance: few
j_gene: TRBJ2-3
v_gene: TRBV5-1
CDR3aa: ASKGTDTQY

abundance: .
j_gene: TRBJ2-7
v_gene: TRBV27
CDR3aa: ASSLGGGGNSYEQY

abundance: .
j_gene: TRBJ2-1
v_gene: TRBV6-1
CDR3aa: ASQVPGTSHNEQF